Below are 8 T cell receptor beta chains sequenced from a single sample in a study of blood T cell repertoires in COVID-19. Only in-frame clones appear in the TCRdb table, and some are missing; sequencing was by immunoSEQ multiplex PCR. Of approximately 150,000 clones listed, 87% are singletons. Sequencing was performed on peripheral blood. These receptors all come from a woman between 50 and 59 years old with acute or convalescent COVID-19.

V and J are TRBV7-3 and TRBJ2-1; D remains unclear. V shed 5 bases and J shed 2 bases, with 13 bases lying between them. Per germline, CDR1 SGHTA and CDR2 FQGTGA. The CDR3 loop spans 15 amino acids. CDR3 amino acids: CASSPLPSAYNEQFF. CDR3 nucleotides: TGTGCCAGCAGCCCCCTCCCCTCCGCCTACAATGAGCAGTTCTTC. Filled out from reference TRBV7-3 and TRBJ2-1, the complete variable domain reads GAGVSQTPSNKVTEKGKYVELRCDPISGHTALYWYRQSLGQGPEFLIYFQGTGAADDSGLPNDRFFAVRPEGSVSTLKIQRTERGDSAVYLCASSPLPSAYNEQFFGPGTRLTVL.

The chain is built from TRBV18 and TRBJ1-5, with 10 nucleotides matching TRBD1. Losses at the gene ends were 3 bases for V and 5 bases for J; bases not matched to a gene: 1. CDR1 is KGHSH and CDR2 is LQKENI in the germline V gene. This CDR3 spans 14 amino acids. The CDR3 protein is CASSPGTGDQPQHF. CDR3 bases: TGTGCCAGCTCACCCGGGACAGGGGATCAGCCCCAGCATTTT.

V usage is TRBV18 and J usage is TRBJ1-4, with 10 bases fitting TRBD1. The CDR3 loop spans 14 amino acids. V trimming: 6 bases; J trimming: 7 bases; junction bases outside the gene matches: 5. Germline assignment: CDR1 KGHSH and CDR2 LQKENI. The CDR3 reads CASSRQGAGEKLFF. The CDR3 DNA reads as TGTGCCAGCTCCCGACAGGGGGCGGGTGAAAAACTGTTTTTT.

This clone came up once. The chain employs TRBV15 and TRBJ2-2; 8 bases fit TRBD1. CDR3 size: 16 residues. The trim removed 3 bases at V and 3 bases at J, leaving 6 bases unmatched. The germline V gene has CDR1 LNHNV and CDR2 YYDKDF (reference sequence). CDR3 loop: CATSRIQGAYTGELFF. As DNA, the CDR3 is TGTGCCACCAGCAGGATCCAGGGGGCCTACACCGGGGAGCTGTTTTTT.

The CDR3 DNA reads TGTGCCACCAGTGATAATCAGGGCGGGAGGTACGAGCAGTACTTC. Translated, it gives CATSDNQGGRYEQYF. The chain links TRBV24-1 to TRBJ2-7, with TRBD2 matching 8 bases. The CDR3 runs to 15 residues. Germline V gene sequence: CDR1 KGHDR, CDR2 SFDVKD. V gave up 3 bases and J gave up 4 bases; unmatched junction bases: 7.

This chain links TRBV6-6 with TRBJ1-1; 8 bases are a match to TRBD1. The trim removed 4 bases at V and 5 bases at J, leaving 3 bases unmatched. Germline V lookup: CDR1 MNHNY, CDR2 SVGAGI (reference sequence). This CDR3 has 13 residues. The CDR3 reads CASSSNRGTEAFF. As DNA, the CDR3 is TGTGCCAGCAGTTCAAACAGGGGGACTGAAGCTTTCTTT.

The gene calls are TRBV18 and TRBJ2-4; TRBD2 matches 11 bases. CDR1 and CDR2 from the germline V gene are KGHSH and LQKENI. CDR3 size: 15 residues. The trim removed 1 base at V and 8 bases at J, leaving 4 bases unmatched. The CDR3 DNA is TGTGCCAGCTCACCACGTAGCGGGGGGGCTGACATTCAGTACTTC. The encoded protein is CASSPRSGGADIQYF.

The V call is TRBV7-2, the J call TRBJ2-7; D is possibly TRBD2 (6 bases). Trimming shortened V by 4 bases and J by 0 bases, and 13 bases separated the two germline ends. The CDR3 runs to 15 residues. CDR1 is SGHTA and CDR2 is FQGNSA in the germline V gene. The CDR3 protein is CASSSQAGSSYEQYF. The CDR3, as DNA: TGTGCCAGCAGCTCCCAAGCGGGCAGCTCCTACGAGCAGTACTTC. Supplemented by reference TRBV7-2 and TRBJ2-7, the full variable domain reads GAGVSQSPSNKVTEKGKDVELRCDPISGHTALYWYRQSLGQGLEFLIYFQGNSAPDKSGLPSDRFSAERTGGSVSTLTIQRTQQEDSAVYLCASSSQAGSSYEQYFGPGTRLTVT.